A selection of T cell receptor beta chains follows, all from one sample in a study of graft-versus-host responses after intestinal transplantation. TCRdb's copy holds only in-frame clones and misses some; the assay was immunoSEQ multiplex PCR. The sample shows approximately 10,000 clones, about three quarters of them seen only once. The input for sequencing was PBMCs, taken nearly 500 days after intestinal transplant. The origin of the receptors is a human patient who received an intestinal transplant, so some T cells may come from the graft donor. CDR3s include the opening cysteine and the closing phenylalanine or tryptophan. A D gene is named only where the DNA matches it firmly. Size values are once, few and many counts, or a class for expanded clones, and some rows have none.

d_call j_call clone_size v_call cdr3_aa cdr3_nt
TRBD1 TRBJ1-2 - TRBV7-9 CASSFGTGASLGGYTF TGTGCCAGCAGCTTCGGGACAGGGGCCTCCTTGGGGGGCTACACCTTC
- TRBJ2-7 - TRBV10-2 CASSDRGRTHEQYF TGCGCCAGCAGTGACCGGGGGAGGACCCACGAGCAGTACTTC
TRBD1 TRBJ1-1 once TRBV7-8 CASSLNRGSPPEAFF TGTGCCAGCAGCTTAAACAGGGGCTCACCACCTGAAGCTTTCTTT
- TRBJ1-2 few TRBV2 CASSDDLYGYTF TGTGCCAGCAGCGATGACCTCTATGGCTACACCTTC
- TRBJ2-7 - TRBV28 CASSLWVFGEDEQYF TGTGCCAGCAGTTTATGGGTATTCGGGGAAGACGAGCAGTACTTC
- TRBJ2-2 - TRBV19 CASRFNTGELFF TGTGCCAGTAGGTTCAACACCGGGGAGCTGTTTTTT
TRBD1 TRBJ2-7 - TRBV5-4 CASSRDRAYEQYF TGTGCCAGCAGCCGGGACAGGGCCTACGAGCAGTACTTC
- TRBJ1-1 few TRBV29-1 CSVPGSSREAFF TGCAGCGTCCCGGGTAGCAGCAGGGAGGCTTTCTTT
- TRBJ2-7 - TRBV29-1 CSVAWVESSYEQYF TGCAGCGTTGCATGGGTCGAGAGCTCCTACGAGCAGTACTTC
- TRBJ2-4 - TRBV30 CAWKSSGTNIQYF TGTGCCTGGAAATCCTCCGGGACAAACATTCAGTACTTC
TRBD2 TRBJ2-7 - TRBV10-3 CAINNGLAGSYEQYF TGTGCCATCAACAACGGACTAGCGGGTTCCTACGAGCAGTACTTC
- TRBJ2-4 once TRBV27 CASSTGGVLAKNIQYF TGTGCCAGCAGTACGGGTGGGGTTCTAGCCAAAAACATTCAGTACTTC
TRBD2 TRBJ2-3 - TRBV5-1 CASSKFSGASTDTQYF TGCGCCAGCAGCAAATTTAGCGGGGCCAGCACAGATACGCAGTATTTT
- TRBJ2-5 - TRBV18 CASSQRGGKGGETQYF TGTGCCAGCTCACAGCGAGGCGGCAAGGGAGGAGAGACCCAGTACTTC
TRBD1 TRBJ2-6 - TRBV27 CASSPQGPGANVLTF TGTGCCAGCAGTCCACAGGGGCCGGGGGCCAACGTCCTGACTTTC
- TRBJ2-7 - TRBV19 CASTPGPNIGEQYF TGTGCCAGTACCCCTGGGCCGAACATTGGCGAGCAGTACTTC
TRBD1 TRBJ2-1 - TRBV7-6 CASSPSYRQGKGFTDNEQFF TGTGCCAGCAGCCCCTCGTACCGACAGGGAAAGGGTTTTACCGACAATGAGCAGTTCTTC
- TRBJ1-6 once TRBV6-1 CASSEVGLESSPLHF TGTGCCAGCAGTGAAGTGGGTTTAGAGAGTTCACCCCTCCACTTT
- TRBJ2-4 - TRBV28 CASSPPELEAKNIQYF TGTGCCAGCAGTCCTCCAGAGTTGGAGGCCAAAAACATTCAGTACTTC
- TRBJ2-7 - TRBV27 CASREGIHYEQYF TGTGCCAGCAGGGAGGGTATCCACTACGAGCAGTACTTC
- TRBJ2-5 once TRBV5-1 CASSLAWDLGTQYF TGCGCCAGCAGCTTGGCTTGGGACCTCGGGACCCAGTACTTC
TRBD1 TRBJ2-2 - TRBV5-6 CASSPGQITGELFF TGTGCCAGCAGCCCGGGACAGATCACCGGGGAGCTGTTTTTT
- TRBJ2-2 - TRBV28 CAYGGRSSTGELFF TGTGCCTACGGGGGACGGTCGAGCACCGGGGAGCTGTTTTTT
TRBD1 TRBJ1-1 - TRBV27 CASSSDQGVRTEAFF TGTGCCAGCAGTTCAGATCAGGGGGTGAGGACTGAAGCTTTCTTT
TRBD2 TRBJ2-5 - TRBV6-1 CASSVGLASETQYF TGTGCCAGCAGTGTGGGACTAGCTTCAGAGACCCAGTACTTC
TRBD1 TRBJ1-1 - TRBV9 CASSPWTGLNTEAFF TGTGCCAGCAGCCCTTGGACAGGTTTGAACACTGAAGCTTTCTTT
- TRBJ2-7 - TRBV6-1 CASRRAGDVYEQYF TGTGCCAGCCGGAGGGCAGGGGATGTCTACGAGCAGTACTTC
TRBD2 TRBJ2-1 - TRBV5-1 CASRPSGTHNEQFF TGCGCCAGCAGGCCTAGCGGGACCCACAATGAGCAGTTCTTC
- TRBJ1-2 - TRBV20-1 CSARELDGYTF TGCAGTGCTAGAGAACTAGATGGCTACACCTTC
- TRBJ1-1 - TRBV18 CASSPSGMAEAFF TGTGCCAGCTCACCATCGGGGATGGCTGAAGCTTTCTTT
TRBD2 TRBJ2-1 medium-sized TRBV6-4 CASSDGTSGGNEQFF TGTGCCAGCAGTGACGGGACTAGCGGGGGCAATGAGCAGTTCTTC
- TRBJ1-5 - TRBV6-1 CASSELGDNGNQPQHF TGTGCCAGCAGTGAACTAGGGGACAATGGCAATCAGCCCCAGCATTTT
- TRBJ2-1 - TRBV28 CASNPGNEQFF TGTGCCAGCAATCCCGGCAATGAGCAGTTCTTC
- TRBJ1-6 - TRBV6-1 CASSEYSSPLHF TGTGCCAGCAGTGAGTATAGTTCACCCCTCCACTTT
- TRBJ2-7 - TRBV27 CASSLGGTTYEQYF TGTGCCAGCAGTTTAGGCGGGACGACCTACGAGCAGTACTTC
- TRBJ1-6 - TRBV6-4 CASSDSIGSAVGSLHF TGTGCCAGCAGTGACTCAATAGGGTCCGCAGTGGGATCCCTCCACTTT
TRBD1 TRBJ2-1 - TRBV4-2 CASSQATGQNNEQFF TGTGCCAGCAGCCAAGCCACGGGACAGAACAATGAGCAGTTCTTC
TRBD2 TRBJ2-5 few TRBV7-8 CASSPREAGLQETQYF TGTGCCAGCAGCCCCCGGGAAGCGGGGCTCCAAGAGACCCAGTACTTC
- TRBJ2-3 - TRBV10-1 CASSDGLYASTDTQYF TGCGCCAGCAGTGATGGCCTCTATGCTAGCACAGATACGCAGTATTTT
TRBD1 TRBJ2-3 few TRBV7-3 CASSFTGGGTDTQYF TGTGCCAGCAGCTTCACAGGGGGAGGAACAGATACGCAGTATTTT
- TRBJ2-7 - TRBV10-2 CATAGTGVTEQYF TGCGCCACCGCGGGGACGGGGGTAACCGAGCAGTACTTC
TRBD2 TRBJ2-7 - TRBV9 CASSVGGSQNEQYF TGTGCCAGCAGCGTAGGCGGGAGCCAGAACGAGCAGTACTTC
- TRBJ1-3 - TRBV7-9 CASSTPRGAGNTIYF TGTGCCAGCAGCACCCCGAGGGGGGCTGGAAACACCATATATTTT
- TRBJ2-1 - TRBV6-5 CASISGSNNEQFF TGTGCCAGCATTTCAGGGTCAAACAATGAGCAGTTCTTC
- TRBJ1-2 - TRBV14 CASSQEYGGAGGYTF TGTGCCAGCAGCCAAGAGTACGGGGGCGCCGGGGGCTACACCTTC
- TRBJ1-1 - TRBV5-1 CASSPYSGKNTEAFF TGCGCCAGCAGCCCCTATTCCGGGAAGAACACTGAAGCTTTCTTT